The T cell receptor (beta chain) under discussion was sequenced for a study of T cells after yellow fever vaccination. The wider study: Fractions with few cells were prepared using SMART-Seq v4 Ultra Low Input.

CDR1 and CDR2 from the germline V gene are MNHEY and SMNVEV (reference sequence). J lost 9 bases, V lost 5 bases, and 13 bases had no gene match. CDR3 length: 16 amino acids. About this clonotype itself: What it binds is not known.

Conversion of TCR transcripts into cDNA relied on 5'RACE template switching, which added a universal primer site and UMIs. TCRdb recomputed calls from the 5' RACE reads with MiXCR, one row per CDR3 protein. The sample consists of around 230,000 distinct CDR3 sequences, over 6.5% of them appearing once. Findings and caveats of the study: Reappearing after the booster were most of the clones from primary vaccination (less than 98% CD4, 85% to 90% CD8). FACS-sorted repertoires might harbor abundant contaminating clonotypes from the bulk population.

This chain links TRBV27 with TRBJ1-6, with 7 bases that match TRBD1. Specimen: CD4+ T cells sorted from PBMCs, collected on the day of the yellow fever booster vaccination. This sequence originates from a man aged 25-45 years who received the YFV17D yellow fever vaccine. The CDR3 DNA follows: TGTGCCAGCAGTCCGCCGGGACAGCGGGGACGTTCACCCCTCCACTTT. Amino acid sequence: CASSPPGQRGRSPLHF.